Detailed here is one T cell receptor beta chain. Germline CDR1 is MDHEN and CDR2 is SYDVKM. CDR3 length equals 16 residues. V lost 6 bases and J 6 bases, leaving 21 bases between the germline ends. This entry belongs to a study of control samples from healthy donors and cancer patients. The method was immunoSEQ multiplex PCR; TCRdb's version includes in-frame clones alone and lacks a portion of them. The sample lists approximately 100,000 clones; 80% to 90% were seen once. V gene TRBV28 combines with J gene TRBJ1-5; D is perhaps TRBD1 (6 bases). The TCR originated in a man between 25 and 39 years old in good health. The sequencing sample was made of blood. In DNA form, the CDR3 reads TGTGCCAGCAGACCCAACAGGGCAGGTCTTCGTCAGCCCCAGCATTTT. This gives the protein CASRPNRAGLRQPQHF.